Listed below are T cell receptor beta chains from one sample, sequenced in a study of T-cell reconstitution after alpha-beta-depleted transplantation in children. TCRdb recomputed calls from the PCR reads with MiXCR, one row per CDR3 protein. The repertoire has about 830,000 distinct CDR3 sequences, 15% to 20% of them found once; the top ten carry approximately 5%. Sequencing used PBMCs, mostly from graft donor cells, obtained 360 days after TCRalphabeta/CD19-depleted stem cell transplant. The receptors were gathered from a male patient between 5 and 17 years old who had a stem cell transplant for acute lymphoblastic leukemia, so the T cells may come from the graft donor. Each CDR3 is given with its conserved first and last residue. A D gene is named only where the DNA matches it firmly. Some rows have no size entry. The others give once, few or many, or a class for an expanded clone.

.	TRBV6-2/TRBV6-3	13	.	TRBJ2-4	CASKITAKNIQYF	TGTGCCAGCAAAATTACGGCCAAAAACATTCAGTACTTC
.	TRBV5-1	14	.	TRBJ2-2	CASSFGQYTGELFF	TGCGCCAGCAGCTTCGGACAGTACACCGGGGAGCTGTTTTTT
.	TRBV12-3/TRBV12-4	12	few	TRBJ2-5	CASRQLGETQYF	TGTGCCAGCAGGCAGCTGGGGGAGACCCAGTACTTC
TRBD2	TRBV7-7	17	.	TRBJ2-2	CASSLAGSGRLTGELFF	TGTGCCAGCAGCTTAGCGGGCAGCGGGAGGTTGACCGGGGAGCTGTTTTTT
.	TRBV5-1	17	.	TRBJ2-3	CASSWGFMNTPVDTQYF	TGCGCCAGCAGCTGGGGCTTCATGAACACACCAGTAGATACGCAGTATTTT
.	TRBV15	13	many	TRBJ2-7	CATSRDLRYEQYF	TGTGCCACCAGCAGAGATCTGAGATACGAGCAGTACTTC
TRBD1	TRBV24-1	15	many	TRBJ2-3	CATSDSGQDRDTQYF	TGTGCCACCAGTGACTCCGGACAGGACAGGGATACGCAGTATTTT
.	TRBV12-5	15	.	TRBJ2-3	CASGSANYPWRTQYF	TGTGCTAGTGGTTCCGCGAATTACCCTTGGCGTACGCAGTATTTT
TRBD1	TRBV9	15	.	TRBJ1-1	CASSVGQGRGTEAFF	TGTGCCAGCAGCGTAGGACAGGGTAGGGGGACTGAAGCTTTCTTT
.	TRBV4-1	15	.	TRBJ2-7	CASSQGQGRPYEQYF	TGCGCCAGCAGCCAAGGGCAGGGGAGGCCCTACGAGCAGTACTTC
TRBD2	TRBV12-3/TRBV12-4	14	.	TRBJ2-7	CASSLGGRRYEQHF	TGTGCCAGCAGTTTAGGCGGGAGGAGGTACGAGCAGCACTTC
.	TRBV20-1	15	.	TRBJ1-5	CCASPWGYSNQPQHF	TGCTGTGCTAGCCCGTGGGGTTATAGCAATCAGCCCCAGCATTTT
TRBD1	TRBV12-3/TRBV12-4	15	many	TRBJ2-6	CASRTGARGANVLTF	TGTGCCAGCAGGACAGGGGCTAGGGGGGCCAACGTCCTGACTTTC
TRBD1	TRBV7-2	15	few	TRBJ1-1	CASSSNRGLGSEAFF	TGTGCCAGCAGCTCCAACAGGGGGCTCGGATCTGAAGCTTTCTTT
.	TRBV5-6	14	.	TRBJ2-3	CASSLVSWSDTQYF	TGTGCCAGCAGCTTGGTTTCGTGGTCAGATACGCAGTATTTT
TRBD2	TRBV6-2/TRBV6-3	15	many	TRBJ2-4	CASSYGTSDGNIQYF	TGTGCCAGCAGTTACGGGACTAGCGATGGAAACATTCAGTACTTC
TRBD1	TRBV14	18	many	TRBJ2-5	CASSQQTGKGPSKETQYF	TGTGCCAGCAGCCAACAGACAGGGAAGGGCCCTTCTAAAGAGACCCAGTACTTC
.	TRBV24-1	14	few	TRBJ1-5	CATSDDSSNQPQHF	TGTGCCACCAGTGACGACAGTAGCAATCAGCCCCAGCATTTT
.	TRBV27	16	few	TRBJ1-2	CASRPRSGFANYGYTF	TGTGCCAGCAGACCCCGGTCGGGTTTTGCTAACTATGGCTACACCTTC
.	TRBV11-2	16	few	TRBJ2-1	CASSQPWGFRHNEQFF	TGTGCCAGCAGCCAGCCGTGGGGATTCCGGCACAATGAGCAGTTCTTC
TRBD1	TRBV5-1	16	few	TRBJ2-7	CASSAGQGRIYYEQYF	TGCGCCAGCAGCGCCGGACAGGGACGAATCTACTACGAGCAGTACTTC
.	TRBV11-1	17	.	TRBJ2-6	CASSPLDGTSGANVLTF	TGTGCCAGCAGCCCTCTCGACGGGACCTCTGGGGCCAACGTCCTGACTTTC
TRBD1	TRBV14	16	.	TRBJ2-7	CASSQDWDRDSYEQYF	TGTGCCAGCAGCCAAGATTGGGACAGGGACTCCTACGAGCAGTACTTC
.	TRBV4-1	15	few	TRBJ2-7	CASSQDLERRYEQYF	TGCGCCAGCAGCCAAGATTTGGAACGCCGCTACGAGCAGTACTTC
TRBD2	TRBV5-6	17	.	TRBJ2-2	CASSRPSTSGNTGELFF	TGTGCCAGCAGCCGTCCATCCACTAGCGGGAACACCGGGGAGCTGTTTTTT
TRBD1	TRBV7-9	14	.	TRBJ1-4	CAIPRTGGDEKLFF	TGTGCCATTCCGCGGACAGGGGGCGATGAAAAACTGTTTTTT
.	TRBV5-6	15	.	TRBJ1-1	CASSATGSWGTEAFF	TGTGCCAGCAGCGCCACAGGGTCCTGGGGGACTGAAGCTTTCTTT
.	TRBV29-1	13	many	TRBJ1-1	CSVTDRSNRKAFF	TGCAGCGTAACCGACAGGTCGAATCGGAAAGCTTTCTTT
.	TRBV21-1	14	few	TRBJ2-1	CASLGLAENNEQFF	TGTGCCTCCCTGGGACTAGCGGAAAACAATGAGCAGTTCTTC
.	TRBV24-1	16	few	TRBJ2-1	CATSGPVAESYNEQFF	TGTGCCACCAGTGGTCCTGTAGCGGAGTCGTACAATGAGCAGTTCTTC
TRBD1	TRBV27	15	few	TRBJ1-6	CASSPKTGARSPLHF	TGTGCCAGCAGTCCAAAGACAGGGGCGAGATCACCCCTCCACTTT
TRBD1	TRBV19	14	few	TRBJ1-5	CASTGQGAGQPQHF	TGTGCCAGTACCGGACAGGGGGCTGGTCAGCCCCAGCATTTT
TRBD2	TRBV9	15	few	TRBJ2-1	CASSVGTSGGGEQFF	TGTGCCAGCAGCGTAGGAACTAGCGGGGGGGGTGAGCAGTTCTTC
TRBD2	TRBV5-1	16	few	TRBJ2-7	CASSLAPSGSYSEQYF	TGCGCCAGCAGCTTGGCACCTAGCGGGAGCTACTCCGAGCAGTACTTC
.	TRBV7-3	15	many	TRBJ2-7	CASSLMTGQGYEQYF	TGTGCCAGCAGCTTAATGACAGGTCAGGGCTACGAGCAGTACTTC
TRBD1	TRBV5-1	15	few	TRBJ1-4	CASSLFPGQGEKLFF	TGCGCCAGCAGCTTGTTTCCGGGACAGGGAGAAAAACTGTTTTTT
.	TRBV20-1	12	.	TRBJ2-1	CSANDRFYEQFF	TGCAGTGCTAATGACAGGTTCTATGAGCAGTTCTTC
TRBD1	TRBV11-2	16	.	TRBJ2-1	CASSPRGGPSYNEQFF	TGTGCCAGCAGCCCAAGAGGGGGCCCATCCTACAATGAGCAGTTCTTC
.	TRBV5-1	15	.	TRBJ1-5	CASSLAPGGNQPQHF	TGCGCCAGCAGCTTGGCCCCAGGAGGCAATCAGCCCCAGCATTTT
TRBD2	TRBV7-9	14	few	TRBJ2-7	CASSSGLALLEQYF	TGTGCCAGCAGCTCGGGACTAGCGTTGCTCGAGCAGTACTTC
TRBD1	TRBV7-8	17	.	TRBJ1-4	CASRLKLRDSTNEKLFF	TGTGCCAGCAGACTAAAGCTGCGGGACAGCACTAATGAAAAACTGTTTTTT
.	TRBV21-1	10	few	TRBJ2-1	CASSKDEQFF	TGTGCCAGCAGCAAGGATGAGCAGTTCTTC
TRBD2	TRBV29-1	15	few	TRBJ2-1	CSVAGLAGTYNEQFF	TGCAGCGTCGCGGGACTAGCGGGGACATACAATGAGCAGTTCTTC
.	TRBV2	17	few	TRBJ2-1	CASSPNPPRWAPNEQFF	TGTGCCAGCAGCCCTAATCCCCCCCGATGGGCTCCCAATGAGCAGTTCTTC
TRBD2	TRBV12-3/TRBV12-4	17	few	TRBJ2-7	CASSSPSGRGGTYEQYF	TGTGCCAGCAGTTCACCTAGCGGGAGGGGAGGCACCTACGAGCAGTACTTC
.	TRBV7-9	16	few	TRBJ2-3	CASSLFSREYGDTQYF	TGTGCCAGCAGCTTATTCTCCCGGGAGTACGGAGATACGCAGTATTTT
.	TRBV6-2/TRBV6-3	14	few	TRBJ2-7	CASSSHGGSYEQYF	TGTGCCAGCAGTTCTCACGGGGGTTCTTACGAGCAGTACTTC
.	TRBV7-9	17	few	TRBJ1-2	CASSLGGWQGPDYGYTF	TGTGCCAGCAGCTTAGGCGGGTGGCAGGGGCCGGACTATGGCTACACCTTC
TRBD1	TRBV12-3/TRBV12-4	15	.	TRBJ2-7	CATLYDRDRPYEQYF	TGTGCCACTTTATACGACAGGGATAGACCCTACGAGCAGTACTTC
.	TRBV5-1	16	few	TRBJ1-4	CASSLASAATNEKLFF	TGCGCCAGCAGCTTGGCTTCGGCAGCAACTAATGAAAAACTGTTTTTT
.	TRBV14	15	.	TRBJ2-2	CASSPQRLNTGELFF	TGTGCCAGCAGCCCACAAAGATTAAACACCGGGGAGCTGTTTTTT
.	TRBV4-2	14	.	TRBJ2-7	CASSPTSGNNEQYF	TGTGCCAGCAGCCCAACCTCGGGGAACAACGAGCAGTACTTC
.	TRBV9	15	.	TRBJ1-2	CASSVGMRAAYGYTF	TGTGCCAGCAGCGTGGGGATGAGGGCTGCCTATGGCTACACCTTC
TRBD1	TRBV7-9	16	few	TRBJ2-3	CASSFPGQGITDTQYF	TGTGCCAGCAGCTTTCCGGGACAGGGGATCACAGATACGCAGTATTTT
TRBD1	TRBV7-2	13	few	TRBJ2-1	CASSMGQSRIKFF	TGTGCCAGCAGCATGGGACAGTCTCGTATCAAGTTCTTC